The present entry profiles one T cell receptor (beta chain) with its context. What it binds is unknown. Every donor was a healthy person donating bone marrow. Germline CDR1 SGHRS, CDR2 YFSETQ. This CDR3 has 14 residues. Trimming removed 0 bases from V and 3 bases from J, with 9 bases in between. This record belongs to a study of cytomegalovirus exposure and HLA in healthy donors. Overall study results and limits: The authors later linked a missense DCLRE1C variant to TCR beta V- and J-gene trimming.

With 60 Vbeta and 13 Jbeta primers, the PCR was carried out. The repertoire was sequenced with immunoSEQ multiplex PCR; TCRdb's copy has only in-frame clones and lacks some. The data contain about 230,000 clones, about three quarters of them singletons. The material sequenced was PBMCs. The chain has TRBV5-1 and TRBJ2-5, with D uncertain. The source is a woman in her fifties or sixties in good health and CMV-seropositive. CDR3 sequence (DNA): TGCGCCAGCAGCTTGGTTAGCTATAAAGAGACCCAGTACTTC. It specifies CASSLVSYKETQYF.